One sample yielded the 10 T cell receptor beta chains listed below, sequenced in a study of T cells in Graves' hyperthyroidism and ophthalmopathy. RNA transcripts were the template for amplifying TCR beta CDR3 regions. TCR CDR3 regions were first amplified by RT-PCR with HTBI primers. Via MiXCR, TCRdb re-called the multiplex PCR reads, giving one row per CDR3 protein. The sample has roughly 500,000 distinct CDR3 sequences, about half seen once; the top ten hold about 20%. The source material was peripheral blood or thyroid tissue (not recorded which). The receptors were gathered from an adult woman with Graves' disease, either hyperthyroidism or ophthalmopathy (not recorded which).

The V and J genes are TRBV7-6 and TRBJ2-7, with D possibly called TRBD1 or TRBD2 (7 bases each). V was clipped by 1 base and J by 2 bases, with 24 bases between them. This CDR3 has 19 amino acids. Germline values: CDR1 SGHVS, CDR2 FNYEAQ. CDR3 protein: CASSLEQGGRGLFAYEQYF. The CDR3 DNA reads as TGTGCCAGCAGCTTAGAACAAGGGGGCAGGGGACTATTCGCCTACGAGCAGTACTTC.

This clonotype appeared many times. V gene TRBV20-1 combines with J gene TRBJ2-2; 8 nucleotides line up with TRBD1. With V trimmed by 3 bases and J by 4 bases, 7 bases remained unmatched. The germline V gene has CDR1 DFQATT and CDR2 SNEGSKA (reference sequence). CDR3 length: 15 amino acids. CDR3 nucleotide sequence: TGCAGTGCTAGGGCCAATACAGGGGGCACCGGGGAGCTGTTTTTT. This encodes CSARANTGGTGELFF.

This clonotype was detected ten times or more. CDR3 sequence (DNA): TGCAGTGCTAGAGACTCGAACACTGAAGCTTTCTTT. Protein: CSARDSNTEAFF. The genes are TRBV20-1 and TRBJ1-1; D remains unclear. This CDR3 has 12 amino acids. Germline CDR1 and CDR2: DFQATT and SNEGSKA (reference sequence). V was shortened by 0 bases and J by 1 base, with 3 bases between the two germline ends.

The chain couples TRBV11-2 to TRBJ1-4; D ambiguous. Germline CDR1 reads SGHAT; CDR2 reads FQNNGV. The CDR3 length is 15 residues. V gave up 5 bases and J gave up 3 bases, with 13 bases separating them. The CDR3 DNA is TGTGCCAGCAGCCCAGTCTCGGGTCCTAATGAAAAACTGTTTTTT. Translating gives CASSPVSGPNEKLFF.

The table lists this clonotype with a count of one. This CDR3 fails to terminate in the conserved phenylalanine or tryptophan, so it likely reflects a read error. The DNA is omitted, as the CDR3 cannot be located on it reliably, and the CDR3 follows TCRdb's listing. The chain joins TRBV2 to TRBJ1-1; the listed D gene, TRBD1, was not tested against the DNA. The CDR3 adds up to 14 amino acids, both ends counted. CDR1 and CDR2 from the germline V gene are SNHLY and FYNNEI. CDR3 protein: CASRPGPLNTEASI.

This clonotype was recorded many times. The V gene is TRBV7-9, the J gene TRBJ2-7; tentatively, D is TRBD1 (6 bases). V dropped 0 bases and J dropped 5 bases, with 8 bases sitting between them. Germline V gives CDR1 SEHNR, CDR2 FQNEAQ (reference sequence). The CDR3 sequence is 13 residues long. The CDR3 DNA reads as TGTGCCAGCAGCTTAGCACAGGGCCACGAGCAGTACTTC. This codes for CASSLAQGHEQYF. The whole variable domain, remainder taken from reference TRBV7-9 and TRBJ2-7, is DTGVSQNPRHKITKRGQNVTFRCDPISEHNRLYWYRQTLGQGPEFLTYFQNEAQLEKSRLLSDRFSAERPKGSFSTLEIQRTEQGDSAMYLCASSLAQGHEQYFGPGTRLTVT.

V and J are TRBV10-3 and TRBJ1-4; D gene unclear. The CDR3 totals 14 residues. CDR1 and CDR2 (germline): ENHRY, SYGVKD. The V and J ends lost 10 bases and 7 bases respectively, with 19 bases between them. The CDR3: CATSRGGNLEKLFF. Written as DNA, the CDR3 is TGTGCCACCAGCCGGGGAGGGAACCTTGAAAAACTGTTTTTT.

In this sample, this clonotype turned up many times. The chain combines TRBV2 with TRBJ2-2; D gene unclear. The V gene's germline CDR1 is SNHLY and CDR2 FYNNEI. This CDR3 has 14 amino acids. V lost 8 bases to trimming and J lost 3 bases, with 13 bases between them. CDR3 loop: CASLDRSYTGELFF. Written as DNA, the CDR3 is TGTGCCAGCCTGGACCGATCATACACCGGGGAGCTGTTTTTT.

The rearrangement uses TRBV6-4 and TRBJ2-2, with D possibly being TRBD1 or TRBD2 (5 bases each). Germline V gene data show CDR1 as MRHNA and CDR2 as SNTAGT. Trimming stripped 2 bases from V and 0 bases from J, with 7 bases between. The CDR3 length is 15 residues. CDR3 DNA sequence: TGTGCCAGCAGTGACGAGGGGTCGAACACCGGGGAGCTGTTTTTT. This translates into CASSDEGSNTGELFF.

V usage is TRBV7-8 and J usage is TRBJ1-2; D remains unclear. CDR1 is SGHVS, CDR2 FQNEAQ, per germline. Trimming removed 1 base at V and 4 bases at J, with 10 bases between. CDR3 size: 14 residues. DNA for the CDR3: TGTGCCAGCAGCTTAGATACGACAACCTATGGCTACACCTTC. This sequence encodes CASSLDTTTYGYTF.